A single sample gave rise to the 32 T cell receptor beta chains below, sequenced in a study of T-cell memory formation after mild COVID-19. TCRdb ran MiXCR on the 5' RACE reads and lists one entry per CDR3 protein. The sample has about 410,000 distinct CDR3 sequences; more than 15% are singletons. The sequenced material came from PBMCs or a T cell subset sorted from them (not recorded which). These receptors originate from a man younger than 35 who had mild COVID-19 (a few samples of this study predate the infection). Cell type and time point are not known.

This clonotype was seen more than once but under ten times. The chain couples TRBV5-5 to TRBJ2-1; 13 bases are a match to TRBD2. Germline loops: CDR1 SGHKS, CDR2 YYEKEE (reference sequence). V dropped 3 bases and J dropped 8; count of bases not matched to a gene: 8. CDR3 length: 16 residues. The CDR3 reads CASSSLAGGPVHEQFF. The CDR3 DNA follows: TGTGCCAGCAGCTCACTAGCGGGGGGGCCCGTCCATGAGCAGTTCTTC.

The CDR3 DNA reads TGTGCCACCTCGCCGCGCATCACTCAAGAGACCCAGTACTTC. Protein sequence: CATSPRITQETQYF. The chain couples TRBV15 to TRBJ2-5; D not resolved. The CDR3 extends over 14 amino acids. The V gene's germline CDR1 is LNHNV and CDR2 YYDKDF (reference sequence). Trimming left V 8 bases short and J 2 bases short, with 15 bases between.

The chain employs TRBV6-2 or TRBV6-3 and TRBJ2-2; the D gene is possibly TRBD2 (6 bases). The CDR3 covers 13 residues. V shed 2 bases and J shed 6 bases, with 7 bases lying between them. Germline lookup yields CDR1 MNHEY and CDR2 SVGEGT. The CDR3 DNA reads TGTGCCAGCAGTTACGCTAGCGCCGGGGAGCTGTTTTTT. Translation gives CASSYASAGELFF.

This clonotype has just a few counts. CDR3 in amino acids: CASSQDRRQNYGYTF. CDR3 DNA sequence: TGCGCCAGCAGCCAGGACCGACGTCAGAACTATGGCTACACCTTC. The V call is TRBV4-3, the J call TRBJ1-2; D uncertain. Germline V CDR1 and CDR2: LGHNA, YSLEER. CDR3 length equals 15 residues. V was trimmed by 3 bases and J by 2 bases, leaving 13 bases between them.

The rearrangement links TRBV7-8 to TRBJ2-7, with D maybe TRBD1 (5 bases). The CDR3 consists of 13 residues. Trimming cost V 5 bases and J 2 bases, with 10 bases left between them. Germline V gives CDR1 SGHVS, CDR2 FQNEAQ. The DNA of the CDR3 is TGTGCCAGCAGCCAGGGTCCCACCTACGAGCAGTACGTC. Translation: CASSQGPTYEQYV.

This clonotype showed up just once. J is TRBJ2-7 and V is TRBV28; D is unclear. Germline V gene sequence: CDR1 MDHEN, CDR2 SYDVKM. With 6 bases removed from V and 6 bases from J, the gap between germline ends came to 9 bases. The CDR3 runs to 11 residues. The CDR3 DNA sequence: TGTGCCAGCAGCCACCCGCGCGAGCAGTACGTC. Translation: CASSHPREQYV.

This clonotype was observed once. The chain couples TRBV29-1 to TRBJ1-5; 7 bases are shared with TRBD1. Trimming removed 5 bases from V and 3 bases from J; junction bases left unmatched: 10. Germline CDR1 reads SQVTM; CDR2 reads ANQGSEA. The CDR3 has 15 residues. DNA for the CDR3: TGCAGCGTTCGGACAGGTTTTGGGTACAATCAGCCCCAGCATTTT. Protein product: CSVRTGFGYNQPQHF.

Only a few counts were recorded for this clonotype. The chain uses TRBV20-1 and TRBJ2-3; D might be TRBD2 (5 bases). V lost 0 bases to trimming and J lost 2 bases, with 9 bases between them. Germline CDR1 DFQATT, CDR2 SNEGSKA (reference sequence). This CDR3 is 14 amino acids long. The CDR3 loop reads CSARDGELTDTQYF. The CDR3 DNA follows: TGCAGTGCTAGAGATGGGGAGCTCACAGATACGCAGTATTTT.

The chain combines TRBV7-2 with TRBJ1-2, with D unresolved. Trimming pared 5 bases from V and 6 bases from J, leaving 16 bases between. This CDR3 spans 14 amino acids. CDR1 and CDR2 from the germline V gene are SGHTA and FQGNSA. The CDR3 coding sequence is TGTGCCAGCAGCCCCTTTGGCGAACCCCATGGCTACACCTTC. This sequence encodes CASSPFGEPHGYTF.

This chain uses TRBV20-1 with TRBJ2-7; TRBD2 aligns across 12 bases. Trimming at V came to 6 bases and at J to 7 bases, leaving 13 bases not matched to a gene. Germline V gene sequence: CDR1 DFQATT, CDR2 SNEGSKA (reference sequence). This CDR3 has 15 amino acids. DNA of the CDR3: TGCAGTGCCCACACTCTAGCGGGGGGGCCTCAAGAGCAGTACTTC. Its protein product is CSAHTLAGGPQEQYF.

This clonotype has at least ten counts. The chain uses TRBV6-2 or TRBV6-3 and TRBJ2-7; 7 nucleotides match TRBD2. V lost 4 bases, J lost 2 bases, and 2 bases stayed unmatched. CDR1 is MNHEY, CDR2 SVGEGT, per germline. This CDR3 is 13 amino acids long. As DNA, the CDR3 is TGTGCCAGCAGTTGGGGGACTACCTACGAGCAGTACGTC. Its protein is CASSWGTTYEQYV.

This clonotype was counted once. The chain joins TRBV3-1 to TRBJ2-5; maybe TRBD1 (5 bases). Looked up from germline, CDR1 is LGHDT and CDR2 is YNNKEL (reference sequence). V lost 2 bases and J lost 3, with 7 bases in between. The CDR3 runs to 13 residues. CDR3 DNA sequence: TGTGCCAGCAGCCAAACGACAGAAGAGACCCAGTACTTC. This gives the protein CASSQTTEETQYF.

This clonotype was seen more than once but under ten times. The genes are TRBV2 and TRBJ1-5; D unresolved. Trimming took 4 bases from V and 5 from J, leaving 21 bases between them. CDR1 SNHLY and CDR2 FYNNEI come from the germline V gene. The CDR3 runs 17 residues. The CDR3 nucleotides read TGTGCCAGCAGTGCGGGCCTAGGAGGGTTCACGGATCAGCCCCAGCATTTT. It specifies CASSAGLGGFTDQPQHF. The full variable domain, with the rest looked up from reference TRBV2 and TRBJ1-5, is EPEVTQTPSHQVTQMGQEVILRCVPISNHLYFYWYRQILGQKVEFLVSFYNNEISEKSEIFDDQFSVERPDGSNFTLKIRSTKLEDSAMYFCASSAGLGGFTDQPQHFGDGTRLSIL.

This clonotype was observed many times. V gene TRBV28 combines with J gene TRBJ2-7; TRBD2 agrees at 7 bases. V lost 5 bases to trimming and J lost 0 bases; unmatched junction nucleotides: 7. The CDR3 has 15 residues. CDR1 is MDHEN, CDR2 SYDVKM, per germline. CDR3 sequence: CASSPRGRGSYEQYV. CDR3 DNA sequence: TGTGCCAGCAGTCCCCGAGGGAGGGGCTCCTACGAGCAGTACGTC.

The rearrangement joins TRBV10-3 to TRBJ2-5; no reliable D call. V lost 3 bases and J 5 bases, leaving 4 bases between the germline ends. CDR3 size: 11 residues. Looked up from germline, CDR1 is ENHRY and CDR2 is SYGVKD. The CDR3 here is CAISDRETQYF. Written as DNA, the CDR3 is TGTGCCATCAGTGACAGGGAGACCCAGTACTTC.

This clonotype was picked up a small number of times. V usage is TRBV5-1 and J usage is TRBJ2-7; weak D call: TRBD1 (6 bases). Germline CDR1 reads SGHRS; CDR2 reads YFSETQ. V lost 0 bases and J lost 3, with 10 bases in between. CDR3 size: 14 residues. The CDR3 nucleotides read TGCGCCAGCAGCTTGGACCAGGGGAACTACGAGCAGTACTTC. This encodes CASSLDQGNYEQYF.

The chain is built from TRBV7-3 and TRBJ2-2; 8 bases align to TRBD2. The junction had 4 bases not matched to a gene; V was cut back by 1 base and J by 6 bases. Germline V gives CDR1 SGHTA, CDR2 FQGTGA. The CDR3 is made up of 15 amino acids. The CDR3 reads CASSLIGGDAGELFF. In DNA, the CDR3 is TGTGCCAGCAGCTTAATCGGGGGGGATGCCGGGGAGCTGTTTTTT.

The chain links TRBV27 to TRBJ1-1, with D hard to call. CDR3 length: 15 amino acids. The V gene lost 4 bases and the J gene lost 10 bases, with 22 bases spanning the gap. Germline V lookup: CDR1 MNHEY, CDR2 SMNVEV (reference sequence). The CDR3 loop reads CASSSDRAAKEAAFF. The CDR3 region has the DNA TGTGCCAGCAGTTCCGACCGGGCCGCCAAGGAGGCAGCTTTCTTT.

This clonotype was seen many times. The chain employs TRBV7-9 and TRBJ2-1; 13 bases agree with TRBD2. The V and J ends lost 5 bases and 2 bases, in that order; junction bases with no gene match: 9. Germline V gene lookup returns CDR1 SEHNR and CDR2 FQNEAQ (reference sequence). This CDR3 spans 18 amino acids. CDR3 DNA sequence: TGTGCCAGCAGCCCCGGACTAGCGGGGGTGACCCCCTACAATGAGCAGTTCTTC. Translating gives CASSPGLAGVTPYNEQFF. Full variable domain (missing parts from reference TRBV7-9 and TRBJ2-1): DTGVSQNPRHKITKRGQNVTFRCDPISEHNRLYWYRQTLGQGPEFLTYFQNEAQLEKSRLLSDRFSAERPKGSFSTLEIQRTEQGDSAMYLCASSPGLAGVTPYNEQFFGPGTRLTVL.

This clonotype has ten or more counts. The V call is TRBV4-2, the J call TRBJ2-3; tentatively, D is TRBD2 (5 bases). The CDR3 consists of 15 residues. Germline assignment: CDR1 LGHNA and CDR2 YNFKEQ. Trimming cost V 0 bases and J 2 bases, with 9 bases left between them. The CDR3 DNA is TGTGCCAGCAGCCAAGAGGGGAGTCCCACAGATACGCAGTATTTT. Its translation: CASSQEGSPTDTQYF.

This clonotype was seen a few times. The chain uses TRBV4-3 and TRBJ1-2, with D perhaps matching TRBD1 (6 bases). CDR3 length: 15 residues. In germline, CDR1 is LGHNA, CDR2 YSLEER. V shed 6 bases and J shed 8 bases, with 22 bases lying between them. The CDR3 bases are TGCGCCAGCAGTCCGGCTGGGACATCCCGCTGGGGCTACACCTTC. It yields the protein CASSPAGTSRWGYTF.

This clonotype has just a few counts. The V and J genes are TRBV5-1 and TRBJ2-3; 8 nucleotides agree with TRBD1. Germline V gene lookup returns CDR1 SGHRS and CDR2 YFSETQ. The CDR3 has 14 residues. The V and J ends lost 4 bases and 6 bases, in that order; junction bases with no gene match: 7. The CDR3 nucleotides read TGCGCCAGCAGCAAAATCAGGGGGCCCGATACGCAGTATTTT. It codes for CASSKIRGPDTQYF.

A few counts support this clonotype. The chain has TRBV5-1 and TRBJ2-1; D not certain. The length of the CDR3 is 16 residues. With 0 bases removed from V and 0 bases from J, the gap between germline ends came to 10 bases. Germline CDR1 is SGHRS and CDR2 is YFSETQ. CDR3 region: CASSLGSSSSYNEQFF. DNA for the CDR3: TGCGCCAGCAGCTTGGGATCCTCTTCCTCCTACAATGAGCAGTTCTTC.

This clonotype was detected many times. The V and J genes are TRBV7-9 and TRBJ2-3, with 7 positions matching TRBD1. Germline CDR1 SEHNR, CDR2 FQNEAQ (reference sequence). The V segment lost 3 bases and the J segment 2 bases; nucleotides outside the gene matches: 2. The CDR3 contains 14 residues. The CDR3 nucleotides are TGTGCCAGCAGCTTGGACAGGCCCACAGATACGCAGTATTTT. It encodes CASSLDRPTDTQYF.

The chain joins TRBV7-2 to TRBJ1-1, with D possibly TRBD1 on 5 matching bases. Germline-derived CDR1 and CDR2 are SGHTA and FQGNSA. V was trimmed by 4 bases and J by 0 bases, leaving 18 bases between them. This CDR3 region has 17 residues. The CDR3 region is CASSSPRGTAMNTEAFF. In DNA, the CDR3 is TGTGCCAGCAGCTCCCCCCGGGGGACGGCCATGAACACTGAAGCTTTCTTT.

This rearrangement joins TRBV20-1 to TRBJ2-7, with 7 positions matching TRBD1. Per the germline V gene, CDR1 is DFQATT and CDR2 is SNEGSKA (reference sequence). The length of the CDR3 is 16 residues. V was clipped by 1 base and J by 4 bases; unmatched bases: 13. CDR3 amino acids: CSARAPSYRGTYEQYV. The CDR3 DNA is TGCAGTGCTAGAGCTCCTTCATACAGGGGTACGTACGAGCAGTACGTC.

The chain is built from TRBV6-6 and TRBJ1-1, with D uncertain. Germline V CDR1 and CDR2: MNHNY, SVGAGI (reference sequence). The V gene lost 1 base and the J gene lost 6 bases, with 9 bases spanning the gap. The CDR3 has 13 residues. The CDR3 region is CASSYWGSPEAFF. As DNA, the CDR3 is TGTGCCAGCAGTTACTGGGGATCGCCTGAAGCTTTCTTT.

This clonotype was observed a few times. The chain couples TRBV18 to TRBJ1-6; the match to TRBD1 covers 7 bases. The CDR3 is made up of 14 amino acids. CDR1 is KGHSH, CDR2 LQKENI, per germline. V dropped 2 bases and J dropped 9; count of bases not matched to a gene: 4. The CDR3, as DNA: TGTGCCAGCTCACCAGGGACAGCGGTTTCACCCCTCCACTTT. As protein: CASSPGTAVSPLHF.

The chain uses TRBV6-5 and TRBJ2-6; maybe TRBD2 (7 bases). CDR1 is MNHEY and CDR2 is SVGAGI in the germline V gene. V was shortened by 2 bases and J by 0 bases, with 11 bases between the two germline ends. The CDR3 has 17 residues. As DNA, the CDR3 is TGTGCCAGCAGTTACGGCGGGGGCAACTCTGGGGCCAACGTCCTGACTTTC. Protein sequence: CASSYGGGNSGANVLTF.

There are a few counts of this clonotype. This rearrangement joins TRBV5-1 to TRBJ1-1; weak D call: TRBD1 (5 bases). Per the germline V gene, CDR1 is SGHRS and CDR2 is YFSETQ. Trimming removed 4 bases from V and 10 bases from J, with 23 bases in between. The CDR3 totals 15 residues. CDR3 DNA sequence: TGCGCCAGCAGCCTGGAAGCCAAGGGGTGGGTAGGAGCTTTCTTT. This sequence encodes CASSLEAKGWVGAFF.

The chain combines TRBV4-2 with TRBJ1-4, with D maybe TRBD1 (5 bases). CDR1 and CDR2 from the germline V gene are LGHNA and YNFKEQ. The V end was cut by 0 bases, the J end by 8 bases, with 19 bases between. This CDR3 is 17 amino acids long. CDR3 sequence: CASSQEGAGAEYEKLFF. The CDR3 coding sequence is TGTGCCAGCAGCCAAGAAGGGGCGGGCGCAGAGTACGAAAAACTGTTTTTT.

CDR3 nucleotide sequence: TGTGCCAGCAGCTTAAGCCCAGGAATCTCCTACGAGCAGTACTTC. Translating gives CASSLSPGISYEQYF. This chain uses TRBV7-9 with TRBJ2-7; D gene unclear. The CDR3 loop spans 15 amino acids. V was cut by 2 bases and J by 0 bases, with 11 bases left in between. Germline assignment: CDR1 SEHNR and CDR2 FQNEAQ (reference sequence).